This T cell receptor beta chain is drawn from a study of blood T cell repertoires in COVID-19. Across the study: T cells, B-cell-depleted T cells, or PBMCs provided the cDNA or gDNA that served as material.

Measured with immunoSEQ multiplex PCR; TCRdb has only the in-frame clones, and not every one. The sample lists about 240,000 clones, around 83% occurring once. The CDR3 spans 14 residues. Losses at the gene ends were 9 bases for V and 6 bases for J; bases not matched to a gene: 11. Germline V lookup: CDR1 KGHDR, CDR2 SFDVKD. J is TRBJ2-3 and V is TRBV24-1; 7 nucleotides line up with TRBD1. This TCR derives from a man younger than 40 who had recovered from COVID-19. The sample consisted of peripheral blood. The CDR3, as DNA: TGTGCCACCGCTGGACAGGCTCACGCGGATACGCAGTATTTT. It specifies CATAGQAHADTQYF.